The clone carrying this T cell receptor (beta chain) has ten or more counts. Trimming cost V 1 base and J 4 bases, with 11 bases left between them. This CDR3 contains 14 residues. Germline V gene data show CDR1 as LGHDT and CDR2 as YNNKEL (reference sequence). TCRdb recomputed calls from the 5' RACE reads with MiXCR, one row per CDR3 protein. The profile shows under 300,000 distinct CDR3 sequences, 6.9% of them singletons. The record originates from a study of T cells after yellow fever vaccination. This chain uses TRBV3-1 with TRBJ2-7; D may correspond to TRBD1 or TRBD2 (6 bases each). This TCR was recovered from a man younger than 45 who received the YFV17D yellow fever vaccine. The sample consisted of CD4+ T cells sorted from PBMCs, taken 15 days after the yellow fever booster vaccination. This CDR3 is CASSQGAGQYEQYF. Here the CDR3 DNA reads TGTGCCAGCAGCCAAGGGGCGGGACAATACGAGCAGTACTTC.